These 27 T cell receptor beta chains originate from one sample sequenced in a study of T cells after yellow fever vaccination. TCRdb reanalysed the 5' RACE reads using MiXCR and keeps one entry per CDR3 protein. The sample carries approximately 350,000 distinct CDR3 sequences, under 14% recorded once. Sequencing used PBMCs, obtained on the day of the first yellow fever vaccination. Receptors were obtained from a man aged 18 to 29 who received the YFV17D yellow fever vaccine.

In its sample, this clonotype was seen a few times. This chain links TRBV14 with TRBJ1-2; 8 bases fit TRBD1. The V segment lost 3 bases and the J segment 3 bases; nucleotides outside the gene matches: 6. The CDR3 is made up of 15 amino acids. CDR1 is SGHDN and CDR2 is FVKESK in the germline V gene. The CDR3, as DNA: TGTGCCAGCAGCCATTATGGACAGGGAGACTATGGCTACACCTTC. It yields the protein CASSHYGQGDYGYTF.

This clonotype occurred a few times. V usage is TRBV7-2 and J usage is TRBJ2-7, with TRBD2 as a possible D gene (5 bases). The germline CDR1 and CDR2 sequences are SGHTA and FQGNSA. Trimming cost V 3 bases and J 3 bases, with 12 bases left between them. The CDR3 length is 14 residues. CDR3 nucleotides: TGTGCCAGCAGCTTGGGTCGGGGTTTCTACGAGCAGTACTTC. This gives the protein CASSLGRGFYEQYF. The variable domain in full, completed from reference TRBV7-2 and TRBJ2-7, reads GAGVSQSPSNKVTEKGKDVELRCDPISGHTALYWYRQSLGQGLEFLIYFQGNSAPDKSGLPSDRFSAERTGGSVSTLTIQRTQQEDSAVYLCASSLGRGFYEQYFGPGTRLTVT.

The V and J genes are TRBV12-3 or TRBV12-4 and TRBJ1-6; D is possibly TRBD1 (6 bases). Trimming removed 2 bases from V and 10 bases from J, with 15 bases in between. This CDR3 comprises 15 residues. The CDR3 protein is CASSLRGAWGSPLHF. The CDR3 coding sequence is TGTGCCAGCAGTTTACGGGGGGCGTGGGGATCACCCCTCCACTTT.

The rearrangement joins TRBV12-3 or TRBV12-4 to TRBJ2-4; no clear D gene. The CDR3 is made up of 11 amino acids. V gave up 5 bases and J gave up 8 bases, with 7 bases separating them. CDR3 residues: CASSPKDIQYF. DNA for the CDR3: TGTGCCAGCAGTCCGAAGGACATTCAGTACTTC.

The chain has TRBV6-2 or TRBV6-3 and TRBJ1-5; D call uncertain. V was clipped by 5 bases and J by 3 bases, with 11 bases between them. The CDR3 is 14 amino acids. Germline-derived CDR1 and CDR2 are MNHEY and SVGEGT. The CDR3: CASSGVSNNQPQHF. In nucleotides, the CDR3 is TGTGCCAGCAGTGGGGTCAGTAACAATCAGCCCCAGCATTTT.

This clonotype showed up just a few times. The V gene is TRBV4-3, the J gene TRBJ1-2; TRBD1 agrees at 8 bases. Trimming took 0 bases from V and 5 from J; bases not matched to a gene: 8. CDR3 length: 16 residues. Germline assignment: CDR1 LGHNA and CDR2 YSLEER. The CDR3 here is CASSQDSRGQGYGYTF. The CDR3 nucleotides are TGCGCCAGCAGCCAAGATAGCAGGGGGCAAGGGTATGGCTACACCTTC.

This clonotype was detected ten times or more. V usage is TRBV3-1 and J usage is TRBJ1-4, with 9 bases that match TRBD1. Germline-derived CDR1 and CDR2 are LGHDT and YNNKEL (reference sequence). V was clipped by 4 bases and J by 6 bases; unmatched bases: 3. The CDR3 runs to 14 residues. This chain's CDR3 is CASSPTGGYEKLFF. DNA of the CDR3: TGTGCCAGCAGCCCGACAGGGGGATATGAAAAACTGTTTTTT.

The genes are TRBV11-1 and TRBJ2-3; perhaps TRBD2 as D (5 bases). V dropped 5 bases and J dropped 1 base, with 22 bases sitting between them. The CDR3 contains 18 residues. CDR1 and CDR2 from the germline V gene are SGHAT and FQDESV (reference sequence). CDR3 DNA sequence: TGTGCCAGCAGCCTAACTAGGTCCGTTGCACTAGGCACAGATACGCAGTATTTT. Its translation is CASSLTRSVALGTDTQYF.

This clonotype has a count of ten or more. V gene TRBV7-2 combines with J gene TRBJ2-7, with no clear D. CDR1 and CDR2 from the germline V gene are SGHTA and FQGNSA. The CDR3 totals 14 residues. V lost 4 bases and J 0 bases, leaving 10 bases between the germline ends. The CDR3 DNA reads as TGTGCCAGCAGCTCGGACGAAACCTCCTACGAGCAGTACTTC. It codes for CASSSDETSYEQYF. The full variable domain, in which reference TRBV7-2 and TRBJ2-7 provide the parts outside the CDR3, is GAGVSQSPSNKVTEKGKDVELRCDPISGHTALYWYRQSLGQGLEFLIYFQGNSAPDKSGLPSDRFSAERTGGSVSTLTIQRTQQEDSAVYLCASSSDETSYEQYFGPGTRLTVT.

In this sample, this clonotype turned up a few times. The V call is TRBV12-3 or TRBV12-4, the J call TRBJ2-6; D is perhaps TRBD1 (5 bases). Trimming removed 2 bases from V and 4 bases from J, with 9 bases in between. This CDR3 is 15 amino acids long. Here the CDR3 reads CASSLRTSGANVLTF. CDR3 sequence (DNA): TGTGCCAGCAGTTTAAGGACAAGCGGGGCCAACGTCCTGACTTTC.

The chain carries TRBV11-2 and TRBJ2-2; D call uncertain. CDR3 length: 14 residues. Germline V gene lookup returns CDR1 SGHAT and CDR2 FQNNGV. V lost 5 bases and J lost 5, with 12 bases in between. The CDR3 region has the DNA TGTGCCAGCAGCCCTAAGACTGGGACCGGGGAGCTGTTTTTT. It codes for CASSPKTGTGELFF.

This clonotype has more than one count but fewer than ten. J is TRBJ2-3 and V is TRBV20-1, with 9 bases aligning to TRBD2. The CDR3 extends over 14 amino acids. Germline trimming cut 7 bases from V and 0 bases from J; bases unmatched to any gene: 5. CDR1 is DFQATT and CDR2 is SNEGSKA in the germline V gene (reference sequence). DNA of the CDR3: TGCAGTGGGGAGCGGGGGGATAGCACAGATACGCAGTATTTT. This encodes CSGERGDSTDTQYF.

V usage is TRBV12-3 or TRBV12-4 and J usage is TRBJ1-1, with 7 bases that match TRBD1. V gave up 5 bases and J gave up 4 bases; unmatched junction bases: 7. The CDR3 runs 14 residues. CDR3 protein: CASSPQGVGTEAFF. The DNA of the CDR3 is TGTGCCAGCAGTCCTCAGGGGGTCGGCACTGAAGCTTTCTTT.

The V call is TRBV25-1, the J call TRBJ1-4, with TRBD1 matching over 7 bases. V lost 3 bases and J lost 7; bases outside the gene matches: 8. Per the germline V gene, CDR1 is MGHDK and CDR2 is SYGVNS. The CDR3 is made up of 15 amino acids. In DNA, the CDR3 is TGTGCCAGCAGTGATACAGGGGCCTTTGGTGAAAAACTGTTTTTT. Its protein is CASSDTGAFGEKLFF.

V usage is TRBV4-1 and J usage is TRBJ1-6; tentatively, D is TRBD1 (5 bases). The CDR3 has 14 amino acids. Germline V gene data show CDR1 as MGHRA and CDR2 as YSYEKL. Trimming took off 4 bases at V and 12 bases at J, with 16 bases between the two ends. The DNA of the CDR3 is TGCGCCAGCAGCCTCCCGGGACCACGGGGACCCCTCCACTTT. Translating gives CASSLPGPRGPLHF.

There are a few counts of this clonotype. The chain links TRBV7-2 to TRBJ2-1; 8 positions match TRBD2. V shed 11 bases and J 10 bases; nucleotides not matched to a gene: 10. The CDR3 spans 12 residues. CDR1 and CDR2 (germline): SGHTA, FQGNSA. CDR3 in DNA: TGTGCCTCACAAGCGGGGGAGGGGGAGCAGTTCTTC. It translates to CASQAGEGEQFF.

The chain links TRBV7-2 to TRBJ2-5; 13 nucleotides align to TRBD2. From germline, CDR1 is SGHTA and CDR2 FQGNSA. V shed 5 bases, J shed 7 bases, and the junction held 7 bases outside the gene matches. CDR3 length equals 15 residues. Here the CDR3 reads CASSVTSGGLGTQYF. The CDR3 coding sequence is TGTGCCAGCAGCGTGACTAGCGGGGGGTTGGGGACCCAGTACTTC.

This clonotype was counted only a few times. The chain has TRBV28 and TRBJ1-1, with 8 bases fitting TRBD1. This CDR3 has 15 amino acids. Germline lookup yields CDR1 MDHEN and CDR2 SYDVKM. Unmatched junction bases numbered 7, after V lost 2 bases and J lost 5 bases. The CDR3: CASSLIEQGGTEAFF. Written as DNA, the CDR3 is TGTGCCAGCAGTTTAATCGAACAGGGGGGGACTGAAGCTTTCTTT.

This clonotype occurred many times. The chain has TRBV5-1 and TRBJ2-5; possibly TRBD1 for D (5 bases). The V end was cut by 0 bases, the J end by 7 bases, with 10 bases between. This CDR3 has 13 amino acids. Germline V gene lookup returns CDR1 SGHRS and CDR2 YFSETQ. The CDR3 nucleotides are TGCGCCAGCAGCTTGGACCTGCAGGGGACCCAGTACTTC. Translating it yields CASSLDLQGTQYF.

This clonotype was detected only a few times. V is TRBV29-1 and J is TRBJ1-1, with no clear D. The CDR3 consists of 12 residues. V was clipped by 0 bases and J by 10 bases, with 12 bases between them. CDR1 is SQVTM and CDR2 is ANQGSEA in the germline V gene. CDR3 protein: CSVEEVPRLAFF. CDR3 coding DNA: TGCAGCGTTGAAGAGGTTCCTAGGCTAGCTTTCTTT.

This clonotype was picked up a small number of times. V and J are TRBV4-1 and TRBJ1-1, with D hard to call. Trimming removed 5 bases from V and 1 base from J, with 17 bases in between. Looked up from germline, CDR1 is MGHRA and CDR2 is YSYEKL. The CDR3 is 16 residues long. The CDR3 DNA is TGCGCCAGCAGCTACGGGCCGAACTTGGGGAACACTGAAGCTTTCTTT. As protein: CASSYGPNLGNTEAFF.

The rearrangement joins TRBV5-8 to TRBJ1-1, with 7 bases identical to TRBD1. The CDR3 has 13 residues. The germline CDR1 and CDR2 sequences are SGHTS and YDEGEE. J lost 4 bases, V lost 5 bases, and 5 bases had no gene match. The CDR3 sequence: CASRGQDPTEAFF. The CDR3 DNA reads as TGTGCCAGCAGAGGACAGGACCCCACTGAAGCTTTCTTT.

The rearrangement joins TRBV7-2 to TRBJ1-2; maybe TRBD1 (5 bases). The germline gives CDR1 SGHTA, CDR2 FQGNSA. The CDR3 runs 14 residues. Trimming took off 7 bases at V and 4 bases at J, with 16 bases between the two ends. The CDR3: CASTSNGGIYGYTF. In nucleotides, the CDR3 is TGTGCCAGCACCTCAAACGGGGGAATCTATGGCTACACCTTC.

In its sample, this clonotype was seen a few times. The chain joins TRBV2 to TRBJ1-5; D ambiguous. V shed 8 bases and J shed 1 base, with 15 bases lying between them. In germline, CDR1 is SNHLY, CDR2 FYNNEI. This CDR3 is built from 15 residues. CDR3 loop: CASLTGPSSNQPQHF. The DNA of the CDR3 is TGTGCCAGCTTAACCGGGCCGTCAAGCAATCAGCCCCAGCATTTT.

This clonotype was found many times. The CDR3 bases are TGCGCCAGCAGACTAATGACAGGAACGAACACTGAAGCTTTCTTT. Translated, it gives CASRLMTGTNTEAFF. The J gene is TRBJ1-1, the V gene TRBV5-1, with D maybe TRBD1 (6 bases). V lost 5 bases, J lost 1 base, and 15 bases lay in between. The CDR3 runs 15 residues. Germline CDR1 is SGHRS and CDR2 is YFSETQ.

The chain uses TRBV12-3 or TRBV12-4 and TRBJ2-1, with 8 bases fitting TRBD2. V gave up 5 bases and J gave up 4 bases; unmatched junction bases: 7. This CDR3 has 15 residues. Here the CDR3 DNA reads TGTGCCAGCAGTCAGCGGGGGACGAGATACAATGAGCAGTTCTTC. Protein product: CASSQRGTRYNEQFF.

The rearrangement joins TRBV7-2 to TRBJ2-6; D possibly corresponds to TRBD1 (5 bases). This CDR3 is built from 15 residues. The germline V gene encodes CDR1 SGHTA and CDR2 FQGNSA. Trimming took 5 bases from V and 4 from J, leaving 12 bases between them. CDR3 coding DNA: TGTGCCAGCAGCCCCCAGGGCGGCGGGGCCAACGTCCTGACTTTC. Residues: CASSPQGGGANVLTF.